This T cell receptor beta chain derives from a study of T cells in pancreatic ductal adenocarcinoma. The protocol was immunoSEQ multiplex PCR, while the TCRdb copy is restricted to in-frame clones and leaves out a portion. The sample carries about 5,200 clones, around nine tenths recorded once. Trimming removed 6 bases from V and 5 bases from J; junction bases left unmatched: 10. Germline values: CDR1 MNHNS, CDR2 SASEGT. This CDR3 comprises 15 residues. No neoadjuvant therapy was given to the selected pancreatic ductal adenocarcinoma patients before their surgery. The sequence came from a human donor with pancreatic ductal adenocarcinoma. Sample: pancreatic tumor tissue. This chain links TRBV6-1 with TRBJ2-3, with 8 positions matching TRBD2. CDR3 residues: CASSPGPSGGDTQYF. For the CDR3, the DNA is TGTGCCAGCAGCCCCGGGCCCAGCGGGGGAGATACGCAGTATTTT.